This T cell receptor beta chain was documented in a study of T cell repertoires in cytomegalovirus infection (dated by TCRdb to about 2019). Notes on the research overall: The HLA type of each donor mattered for the analysis, because public TCR beta signatures pointed to carriage of CMV infection along with the matching HLA type.

From cysteine to phenylalanine, the CDR3 is 14 amino acids long. This entry keeps only the CDR3 DNA: 42 bases, framed from base 1. The germline V gene supplies CDR1 MNHEY and CDR2 SVGAGI. Trimming removed 2 bases from V and 0 bases from J, leaving 8 bases between the germline ends. Study-level results and caveats: In both this cohort and an independent roughly 330-donor cohort, the cumulative frequency of public TCR beta family members distinguished carriers of CMV infection plus the relevant HLA type. In the ex vivo response, HLA-C-restricted CMV-specific TCR beta clonotypes were dominant, and in two of eight donors the single most frequent clonotype came from this HLA-C-restricted group.

In regard to this clonotype: It lacks a known antigen. No much larger clonotype is one base removed from it; base qualities were not supplied.

Data came from an Illumina HiSeq 1500. TCRdb applied fastp at Q25 and MiXCR to the public reads, then kept only in-frame beta chains. Each record represents a unique CDR3 protein, reported with the most common genes and DNA among its rows. In all, the sample holds around 450,000 distinct CDR3 sequences, and roughly a third of those were seen once. The ten largest make up roughly 13% of the sample. This TCR was sampled from a human donor in good health (CMV status not recorded). Some clones in this sample may be carry-over from other donors' samples. Sequenced: PBMCs. The receptor chain draws on TRBV6-5 and TRBJ2-7, with TRBD2 perhaps the D gene, on 6 matching bases. DNA sequence: TGTGCCAGCAGTTACGACGGGAGCTCCTACGAGCAGTACTTC. This gives the protein CASSYDGSSYEQYF.